These 17 T cell receptor beta chains share one sample of origin, sequenced in a study of cytotoxic CD8 clonotypes in ibrutinib-treated CLL (dated by TCRdb to the early 2020s). The library was generated by the immunoSEQ multiplex PCR assay. TCRdb provides this immuneACCESS table in a form limited to in-frame rearrangements. Some clones are lacking; in checked studies, under half of them reflect an unresolved V gene, and why the rest are absent is not known. Within this sample are more than 200,000 clones, with around 70% of them counted one time only. The top ten clonotypes cover over 5.5% of the sample. The time point label on this specimen signifies: approximately 11 months on ibrutinib. Material: PBMCs, obtained after 12 months of ibrutinib treatment. Every receptor here comes from a human donor with chronic lymphocytic leukemia.

CDR3 in amino acids: CAWRRPQHGDTQYF. The CDR3 nucleotides read TGTGCCTGGAGACGTCCCCAACATGGGGATACGCAGTATTTT. The J gene is TRBJ2-3, the V gene TRBV30; no definite D call. V lost 3 bases, J lost 6 bases, and 16 bases lay in between. The CDR3 spans 14 residues. The V gene's germline CDR1 is GTSNPN and CDR2 SVGIG (reference sequence).

There are a few counts of this clone. The chain joins TRBV5-1 to TRBJ2-5; 10 positions match TRBD1. The length of the CDR3 is 15 residues. V was clipped by 4 bases and J by 5 bases; unmatched bases: 8. The V gene's germline CDR1 is SGHRS and CDR2 YFSETQ. The CDR3 DNA sequence: TGCGCCAGCAGCATCTGGACAGGGGGAGGGGAGACCCAGTACTTC. This codes for CASSIWTGGGETQYF.

The rearrangement links TRBV7-2 to TRBJ2-7; no clear D. This CDR3 is 15 amino acids long. The germline CDR1 and CDR2 sequences are SGHTA and FQGNSA. V shed 3 bases and J shed 3 bases, with 15 bases lying between them. The CDR3 spells CASSFIRQAFYEQYF. Written as DNA, the CDR3 is TGTGCCAGCAGCTTTATAAGGCAGGCTTTCTACGAGCAGTACTTC.

V and J are TRBV4-2 and TRBJ1-2, with a weak D call TRBD1 (5 bases). The CDR3 consists of 15 residues. The V end was cut by 1 base, the J end by 4 bases, with 13 bases between. Germline V CDR1 and CDR2: LGHNA, YNFKEQ. The CDR3 loop reads CASSQAGGSLYGYTF. The DNA for the CDR3 is TGTGCCAGCAGCCAAGCGGGGGGGAGCCTCTATGGCTACACCTTC.

CDR3: CASSPGAGARGNTIYF. CDR3 in DNA: TGTGCCAGCAGCCCCGGAGCGGGGGCAAGAGGAAACACCATATATTTT. The V gene is TRBV9, the J gene TRBJ1-3, with D tentatively TRBD1 (6 bases). V lost 4 bases, J lost 4 bases, and 18 bases lay in between. The CDR3 has 16 amino acids. The germline V gene encodes CDR1 SGDLS and CDR2 YYNGEE. Looking up the rest from reference TRBV9 and TRBJ1-3 gives the full variable domain: DSGVTQTPKHLITATGQRVTLRCSPRSGDLSVYWYQQSLDQGLQFLIQYYNGEERAKGNILERFSAQQFPDLHSELNLSSLELGDSALYFCASSPGAGARGNTIYFGEGSWLTVV.

The genes are TRBV2 and TRBJ2-5; no clear D gene. The germline V gene has CDR1 SNHLY and CDR2 FYNNEI. CDR3 size: 14 residues. V lost 6 bases and J 4 bases, leaving 15 bases between the germline ends. CDR3 sequence: CASRGGQVRETQYF. In DNA form, the CDR3 reads TGTGCCAGCAGAGGTGGTCAGGTCCGAGAGACCCAGTACTTC.

This clone came up once. This sequence joins TRBV4-2 and TRBJ1-5, with D possibly matching TRBD1 (5 bases). Trimming cost V 1 base and J 3 bases, with 16 bases left between them. CDR3 size: 17 residues. Germline V gives CDR1 LGHNA, CDR2 YNFKEQ. The CDR3 coding sequence is TGTGCCAGCAGCCAAGGAGCGAGACGGACATTCAATCAGCCCCAGCATTTT. Translating gives CASSQGARRTFNQPQHF.

This chain uses TRBV5-5 with TRBJ1-2; no clear D gene. CDR1 SGHKS and CDR2 YYEKEE come from the germline V gene (reference sequence). Trimming removed 0 bases at V and 7 bases at J, with 7 bases between. CDR3 length: 12 amino acids. This chain's CDR3 is CASSLDTFGYTF. As DNA, the CDR3 is TGTGCCAGCAGCTTGGACACTTTTGGCTACACCTTC.

The chain employs TRBV5-4 and TRBJ2-2; D gene ambiguous. Germline CDR1 SGHNT, CDR2 YYREEE (reference sequence). The CDR3 extends over 14 amino acids. Trimming left V 1 base short and J 2 bases short, with 6 bases between. CDR3 residues: CASSLSLNTGELFF. The CDR3, as DNA: TGTGCCAGCAGCTTGTCATTAAACACCGGGGAGCTGTTTTTT.

This chain uses TRBV6-5 with TRBJ2-7, with D unresolved. Germline-derived CDR1 and CDR2 are MNHEY and SVGAGI. V lost 5 bases, J lost 6 bases, and 14 bases lay in between. The length of the CDR3 is 13 residues. The CDR3 sequence is CASSVFPVGEQYF. CDR3 coding DNA: TGTGCCAGCAGTGTCTTTCCGGTTGGCGAGCAGTACTTC.

J is TRBJ2-7 and V is TRBV28; TRBD2 is a possible D gene (6 bases). Germline CDR1 is MDHEN and CDR2 is SYDVKM. With 4 bases removed from V and 0 bases from J, the gap between germline ends came to 10 bases. The CDR3 contains 14 residues. The CDR3 is CASSSDGSSYEQYF. The CDR3 coding sequence is TGTGCCAGCAGTTCGGACGGGAGCTCCTACGAGCAGTACTTC.

The chain combines TRBV29-1 with TRBJ2-7, with D possibly being TRBD1 or TRBD2 (5 bases each). Between the trimmed V and J ends, which lost 6 bases and 3 bases, there was a span of 18 bases. CDR1 is SQVTM, CDR2 ANQGSEA, per germline. CDR3 length equals 14 residues. This CDR3 is CSVSRDVTFYEQYF. The CDR3 nucleotides read TGCAGCGTATCCCGGGACGTCACTTTCTACGAGCAGTACTTC.

The chain links TRBV5-6 to TRBJ1-5, with unresolved D. Trimming pared 4 bases from V and 4 bases from J, leaving 9 bases between. The CDR3 length is 13 residues. CDR1 and CDR2 (germline): SGHDT, YYEEEE. The CDR3 coding sequence is TGTGCCAGCAGCCATTTGGGGAATCAGCCCCAGCATTTT. This codes for CASSHLGNQPQHF.

The V gene is TRBV7-8, the J gene TRBJ2-7; D could derive from TRBD1 or TRBD2 (6 bases each). The CDR3 runs 18 residues. V was clipped by 5 bases and J by 3 bases, with 26 bases between them. CDR1 and CDR2 (germline): SGHVS, FQNEAQ. The CDR3 reads CASSGTGQRDYGGYEQYF. The CDR3 region has the DNA TGTGCCAGCAGCGGCACGGGACAACGCGACTACGGGGGCTACGAGCAGTACTTC.

This clone was detected ten times or more. The V call is TRBV7-8, the J call TRBJ2-4; perhaps TRBD2 as D (6 bases). The CDR3 sequence is 15 residues long. Trimming shortened V by 9 bases and J by 7 bases, and 22 bases separated the two germline ends. From germline, CDR1 is SGHVS and CDR2 FQNEAQ. The CDR3 sequence: CASTARRELVNIQYF. The CDR3 DNA is TGTGCCAGTACCGCAAGACGGGAGTTGGTGAACATTCAGTACTTC.

This clone occurred a few times. The rearrangement uses TRBV25-1 and TRBJ1-5; D is unclear. Germline values: CDR1 MGHDK, CDR2 SYGVNS. The CDR3 is 14 amino acids. V was shortened by 5 bases and J by 2 bases, with 10 bases between the two germline ends. The CDR3: CASSRREGNQPQHF. DNA of the CDR3: TGTGCCAGCAGTAGGCGGGAGGGCAATCAGCCCCAGCATTTT.

The chain combines TRBV15 with TRBJ2-7; either TRBD1 or TRBD2 may supply D (6 bases each). Germline CDR1 LNHNV, CDR2 YYDKDF (reference sequence). This CDR3 region has 15 residues. Trimming pared 1 base from V and 4 bases from J, leaving 14 bases between. This chain's CDR3 is CATSRGEAGVYEQYF. In DNA, the CDR3 is TGTGCCACCAGCAGAGGGGAGGCAGGGGTGTACGAGCAGTACTTC.